These T cell receptor beta chains were read from a single sample in a study of blood T cell repertoires in COVID-19. The assay was immunoSEQ multiplex PCR, and TCRdb's table has in-frame clones only and misses some. The data hold about 70,000 clones, with about four fifths observed a single time. The sample comprised peripheral blood. These receptors were obtained from a human donor in a cohort sampled during active COVID-19. CDR3s include the opening cysteine and the closing phenylalanine or tryptophan. A D gene is named only where the DNA matches it firmly. Where a row states a size, it is once, few, many or the class of an expanded clone; other rows omit it.

j_call: TRBJ2-7; v_call: TRBV28; cdr3_length: 14; clone_size: -; d_call: -; cdr3_aa: CASSFGRGPYEQYF; cdr3_nt: TGTGCCAGCAGTTTTGGTCGGGGTCCCTACGAGCAGTACTTC
j_call: TRBJ2-3; v_call: TRBV11-2; cdr3_length: 13; clone_size: -; d_call: -; cdr3_aa: CASNRVAGDTQYF; cdr3_nt: TGTGCCAGCAACAGAGTCGCGGGTGATACGCAGTATTTT
j_call: TRBJ2-7; v_call: TRBV5-4; cdr3_length: 14; clone_size: -; d_call: TRBD1; cdr3_aa: CASSSGTELYEQYF; cdr3_nt: TGTGCCAGCAGCTCCGGGACAGAGCTCTACGAGCAGTACTTC
j_call: TRBJ1-2; v_call: TRBV4-2; cdr3_length: 17; clone_size: few; d_call: TRBD1; cdr3_aa: CASSQDIPGQGNYGYTF; cdr3_nt: TGTGCCAGCAGCCAAGACATCCCGGGACAGGGGAACTATGGCTACACCTTC
j_call: TRBJ2-7; v_call: TRBV21-1; cdr3_length: 15; clone_size: -; d_call: -; cdr3_aa: CASSDGDRGKYEQYF; cdr3_nt: TGTGCCAGCAGCGACGGGGACAGGGGGAAGTACGAGCAGTACTTC
j_call: TRBJ2-1; v_call: TRBV18; cdr3_length: 14; clone_size: -; d_call: TRBD2; cdr3_aa: CASSPRREGNEQFF; cdr3_nt: TGTGCCAGCTCACCACGGCGGGAGGGGAATGAGCAGTTCTTC
j_call: TRBJ2-3; v_call: TRBV5-5; cdr3_length: 16; clone_size: -; d_call: TRBD1; cdr3_aa: CASSLATGDAADTQYF; cdr3_nt: TGTGCCAGCAGCTTGGCTACAGGGGATGCTGCAGATACGCAGTATTTT
j_call: TRBJ2-7; v_call: TRBV9; cdr3_length: 15; clone_size: -; d_call: TRBD2; cdr3_aa: CASSVGREPSYEQYF; cdr3_nt: TGTGCCAGCAGCGTAGGGCGGGAGCCCTCGTACGAGCAGTACTTC
j_call: TRBJ2-7; v_call: TRBV21-1; cdr3_length: 14; clone_size: -; d_call: -; cdr3_aa: CANMSRAAGYEQYF; cdr3_nt: TGTGCCAATATGTCGAGGGCTGCGGGCTACGAGCAGTACTTC
j_call: TRBJ2-7; v_call: TRBV7-9; cdr3_length: 14; clone_size: -; d_call: -; cdr3_aa: CASSVPIQGYEQYF; cdr3_nt: TGTGCCAGCAGCGTCCCGATACAGGGATACGAGCAGTACTTC
j_call: TRBJ1-2; v_call: TRBV10-3; cdr3_length: 13; clone_size: -; d_call: -; cdr3_aa: CAISDPTDYGYTF; cdr3_nt: TGTGCCATCAGTGACCCAACAGACTATGGCTACACCTTC
j_call: TRBJ1-1; v_call: TRBV7-9; cdr3_length: 13; clone_size: -; d_call: -; cdr3_aa: CASKSQANTEAFF; cdr3_nt: TGTGCCAGCAAAAGCCAGGCGAACACTGAAGCTTTCTTT
j_call: TRBJ2-5; v_call: TRBV5-1; cdr3_length: 15; clone_size: -; d_call: TRBD1; cdr3_aa: CASSSGTVYQETQYF; cdr3_nt: TGCGCCAGCAGCTCCGGGACAGTGTACCAAGAGACCCAGTACTTC
j_call: TRBJ1-3; v_call: TRBV6-5; cdr3_length: 13; clone_size: -; d_call: TRBD1; cdr3_aa: CAIQGEWGNTIYF; cdr3_nt: TGTGCCATACAGGGGGAATGGGGAAACACCATATATTTT
j_call: TRBJ2-7; v_call: TRBV7-7; cdr3_length: 15; clone_size: -; d_call: -; cdr3_aa: CASSLGSGARDEQYF; cdr3_nt: TGTGCTAGCAGCTTAGGCTCAGGGGCTCGGGACGAGCAGTACTTC
j_call: TRBJ2-7; v_call: TRBV3-1/TRBV3-2; cdr3_length: 15; clone_size: few; d_call: TRBD2; cdr3_aa: CASSPLAGGPHEQYF; cdr3_nt: TGTGCCAGCAGCCCCCTAGCGGGAGGGCCTCACGAGCAGTACTTC
j_call: TRBJ1-2; v_call: TRBV5-1; cdr3_length: 13; clone_size: -; d_call: -; cdr3_aa: CASSLAQGYGYTF; cdr3_nt: TGCGCCAGCAGCTTGGCACAGGGCTATGGCTACACCTTC
j_call: TRBJ1-1; v_call: TRBV19; cdr3_length: 17; clone_size: few; d_call: TRBD1; cdr3_aa: CASSTRDRVRERTEAFF; cdr3_nt: TGTGCCAGTAGTACGCGGGACAGGGTGCGGGAACGCACTGAAGCTTTCTTT
j_call: TRBJ2-4; v_call: TRBV7-2; cdr3_length: 14; clone_size: -; d_call: TRBD1; cdr3_aa: CASSLLGTVNIQYF; cdr3_nt: TGTGCCAGCAGCTTACTGGGGACAGTCAACATTCAGTACTTC
j_call: TRBJ2-7; v_call: TRBV30; cdr3_length: 11; clone_size: -; d_call: TRBD1; cdr3_aa: CAGQQGFEQYF; cdr3_nt: TGTGCCGGACAACAGGGGTTCGAGCAGTACTTC
j_call: TRBJ2-7; v_call: TRBV30; cdr3_length: 12; clone_size: -; d_call: TRBD2; cdr3_aa: CAWTSGTYEQYF; cdr3_nt: TGTGCCTGGACTAGCGGGACTTACGAGCAGTACTTC
j_call: TRBJ2-1; v_call: TRBV2; cdr3_length: 14; clone_size: -; d_call: TRBD2; cdr3_aa: CASLAGASYNEQFF; cdr3_nt: TGTGCCAGCCTAGCGGGAGCTTCCTACAATGAGCAGTTCTTC
j_call: TRBJ1-1; v_call: TRBV6-5; cdr3_length: 15; clone_size: -; d_call: -; cdr3_aa: CASRRGGVGYTEAFF; cdr3_nt: TGTGCCAGCAGGCGCGGGGGGGTAGGGTACACTGAAGCTTTCTTT
j_call: TRBJ1-3; v_call: TRBV5-6; cdr3_length: 16; clone_size: -; d_call: TRBD1; cdr3_aa: CASSLTGTGGLNTIYF; cdr3_nt: TGTGCCAGCAGCTTGACCGGGACAGGGGGCTTAAACACCATATATTTT
j_call: TRBJ1-5; v_call: TRBV6-5; cdr3_length: 16; clone_size: -; d_call: -; cdr3_aa: CASSYSGQGTNQPQHF; cdr3_nt: TGTGCCAGCAGTTACTCGGGGCAGGGCACGAATCAGCCCCAGCATTTT
j_call: TRBJ2-6; v_call: TRBV5-1; cdr3_length: 15; clone_size: few; d_call: -; cdr3_aa: CASSPTGTGANVLTF; cdr3_nt: TGCGCCAGCAGCCCCACAGGGACTGGGGCCAACGTCCTGACTTTC
j_call: TRBJ1-3; v_call: TRBV18; cdr3_length: 12; clone_size: -; d_call: -; cdr3_aa: CASSTGDVPIYF; cdr3_nt: TGTGCCAGCTCAACGGGGGATGTGCCCATATATTTT
j_call: TRBJ1-6; v_call: TRBV5-1; cdr3_length: 15; clone_size: -; d_call: -; cdr3_aa: CASSQQGWYNSPLHF; cdr3_nt: TGCGCCAGCAGCCAACAGGGTTGGTATAATTCACCCCTCCACTTT
j_call: TRBJ2-7; v_call: TRBV6-5; cdr3_length: 15; clone_size: -; d_call: TRBD1; cdr3_aa: CASNPPGTGFDEQYF; cdr3_nt: TGTGCCAGCAACCCCCCTGGGACAGGTTTCGACGAGCAGTACTTC
j_call: TRBJ1-1; v_call: TRBV18; cdr3_length: 15; clone_size: -; d_call: TRBD1; cdr3_aa: CASSQDRVENTEAFF; cdr3_nt: TGTGCCAGCTCACAGGACAGGGTGGAGAACACTGAAGCTTTCTTT
j_call: TRBJ2-7; v_call: TRBV6-2/TRBV6-3; cdr3_length: 14; clone_size: few; d_call: -; cdr3_aa: CASSRPSGYNEQYF; cdr3_nt: TGTGCCAGCAGCCGGCCCAGCGGGTACAACGAGCAGTACTTC
j_call: TRBJ2-7; v_call: TRBV30; cdr3_length: 11; clone_size: once; d_call: TRBD2; cdr3_aa: CAQRDSYEQYF; cdr3_nt: TGTGCCCAGCGGGACTCCTACGAGCAGTACTTC
j_call: TRBJ1-6; v_call: TRBV19; cdr3_length: 16; clone_size: -; d_call: TRBD1; cdr3_aa: CASSTYDRGRNSPLHF; cdr3_nt: TGTGCCAGTAGTACCTACGACAGGGGGCGTAATTCACCCCTCCACTTT
j_call: TRBJ2-5; v_call: TRBV7-2; cdr3_length: 15; clone_size: -; d_call: -; cdr3_aa: CASSLERRIQETQYF; cdr3_nt: TGTGCCAGCAGCTTAGAGAGGAGGATCCAAGAGACCCAGTACTTC